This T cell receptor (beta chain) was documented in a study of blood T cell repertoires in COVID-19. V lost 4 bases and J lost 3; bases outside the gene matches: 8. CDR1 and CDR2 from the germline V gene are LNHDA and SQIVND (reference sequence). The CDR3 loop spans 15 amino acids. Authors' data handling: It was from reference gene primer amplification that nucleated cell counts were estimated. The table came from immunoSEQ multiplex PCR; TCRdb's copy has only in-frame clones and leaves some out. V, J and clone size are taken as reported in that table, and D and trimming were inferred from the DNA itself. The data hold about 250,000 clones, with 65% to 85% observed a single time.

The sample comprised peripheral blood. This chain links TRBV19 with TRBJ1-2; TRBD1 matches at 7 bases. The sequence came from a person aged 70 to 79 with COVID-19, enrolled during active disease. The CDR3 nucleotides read TGTGCCAGTAGTAGTGGAGGGGGCGACTACTATGGCTACACCTTC. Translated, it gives CASSSGGGDYYGYTF. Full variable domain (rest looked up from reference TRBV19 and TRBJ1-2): DGGITQSPKYLFRKEGQNVTLSCEQNLNHDAMYWYRQDPGQGLRLIYYSQIVNDFQKGDIAEGYSVSREKKESFPLTVTSAQKNPTAFYLCASSSGGGDYYGYTFGSGTRLTVV.